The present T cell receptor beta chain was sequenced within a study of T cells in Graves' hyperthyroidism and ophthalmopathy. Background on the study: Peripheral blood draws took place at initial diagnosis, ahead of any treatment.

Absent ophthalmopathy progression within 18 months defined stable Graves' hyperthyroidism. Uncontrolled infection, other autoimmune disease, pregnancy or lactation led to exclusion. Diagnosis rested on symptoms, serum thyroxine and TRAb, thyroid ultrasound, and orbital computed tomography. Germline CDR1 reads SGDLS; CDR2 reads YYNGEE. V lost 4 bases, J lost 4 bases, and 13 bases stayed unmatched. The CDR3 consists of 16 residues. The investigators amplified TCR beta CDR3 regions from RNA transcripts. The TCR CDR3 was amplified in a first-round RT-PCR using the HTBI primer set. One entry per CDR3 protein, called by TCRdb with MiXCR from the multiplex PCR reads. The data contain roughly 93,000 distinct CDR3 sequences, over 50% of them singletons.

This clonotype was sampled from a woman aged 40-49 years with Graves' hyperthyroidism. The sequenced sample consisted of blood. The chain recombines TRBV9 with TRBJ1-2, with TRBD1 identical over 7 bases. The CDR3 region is CASSTATGIVTYGYTF. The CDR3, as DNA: TGTGCCAGCAGCACCGCGACAGGGATCGTGACCTATGGCTACACCTTC.